This record looks at one TCR beta chain sequence and its context. Its antigen is as yet unknown. The sample comes from a study of T cell responses to AZD1222 COVID-19 vaccine. Whole-study results and caveats: Recipients of two AZD1222 doses showed rising Spike-specific TCR breadth and depth.

Libraries were prepared by immunoSEQ multiplex PCR; TCRdb keeps only in-frame clonotypes and omits some of them. The sample gives approximately 130,000 clones, approximately 90% of which show up once; approximately 1.6% is in the top ten. This CDR3 has 13 residues. CDR1 and CDR2 from the germline V gene are SGHTA and FQGNSA. Trimming removed 3 bases from V and 7 bases from J, with 13 bases in between. The TCR was taken from an adult in good health. Here the sequenced sample was peripheral blood, taken on day 0 of AZD1222 vaccination. This chain uses TRBV7-2 with TRBJ2-7, with a possible D match to TRBD2 (6 bases). The CDR3 coding sequence is TGTGCCAGCAGCTTGACTAGTTTATGGGAGCAGTACTTC. Encoded protein: CASSLTSLWEQYF.